This T cell receptor beta chain comes out of a study of lymphopenia after photon versus proton radiotherapy. Method: immunoSEQ multiplex PCR; TCRdb's copy keeps in-frame clones and lacks some. The sample holds approximately 65,000 clones; roughly 93% are singletons and the top ten take 2.9%. A remark on this clone: As yet, its antigen is unknown.

Trimming took 5 bases from V and 6 from J, leaving 5 bases between them. The CDR3 sequence is 11 residues long. The germline CDR1 and CDR2 sequences are SGHTA and FQGTGA. Notes on the study in general: Relative stability marked proton patients; photon patients lost diversity and naive cells. Better survival with proton therapy was suggested as possible, not demonstrated.

This sample comprised peripheral blood, obtained from a patient treated with photon-based radiotherapy. This TCR derives from a woman in her seventies with pancreatic cancer. The chain links TRBV7-3 to TRBJ2-1; D not certain. The CDR3 is CASSRSNEQFF. In DNA form, the CDR3 reads TGTGCCAGCAGCCGTAGCAATGAGCAGTTCTTC.